This entry lists 13 T cell receptor beta chains sequenced from one sample in a study of blood T cells in healthy people across ages. Alongside a J-beta primer mix, a sample-barcoded 5' primer served in a second PCR lasting about 7 to 11 cycles. TCRdb recomputed calls from the 5' RACE reads with MiXCR, one row per CDR3 protein. The sample has 760,000 or so distinct CDR3 sequences; 20% to 30% are singletons. The same specimen was also included in a second study, on T cells of mothers and their children.

Material for sequencing was blood. Receptors originate from a boy under 18 in good health.

This clonotype was detected ten times or more. Compared with germline, one end of the junction differs, possibly owing to a read error. This sequence joins TRBV18 and TRBJ2-5; the D call may be TRBD1 or TRBD2 (5 bases each). The germline V gene has CDR1 KGHSH and CDR2 LQKENI. There are 13 residues in the CDR3. CDR3 region: CASSPGPQETQYF. CDR3 bases: TGCGCCAGCAGCCCGGGACCACAAGAGACCCAGTACTTC.

This clonotype was observed at least ten times. V gene TRBV21-1 combines with J gene TRBJ2-5; the DNA was not compared with TRBD1, the D call given in the table. TRBV21-1 is termed a pseudogene. The CDR3 totals 13 residues. CDR3 in DNA: TGTGCCAGCAGCAGGACAGGGCAAGAGACCCAGTACTTC. This gives the protein CASSRTGQETQYF.

This clonotype was observed a handful of times. The chain links TRBV20-1 to TRBJ2-5; D may be TRBD2 (7 bases). The J call is doubtful: the DNA matches TRBJ2-1 better. Germline-derived CDR1 and CDR2 are DFQATT and SNEGSKA (reference sequence). The CDR3 is made up of 13 amino acids. CDR3 residues: CSARVGGANEQFF. The CDR3, as DNA: TGCAGTGCTAGGGTAGGGGGGGCGAATGAGCAGTTCTTC.

J is TRBJ2-6 and V is TRBV7-2; the D gene is possibly TRBD2 (5 bases). This CDR3 spans 14 amino acids. V was trimmed by 6 bases and J by 1 base, leaving 7 bases between them. Germline V gives CDR1 SGHTA, CDR2 FQGNSA. The CDR3 DNA reads TGTGCCAGCAGAAGGGAGTCTGGGGCCAACGTCCTGACTTTC. Protein product: CASRRESGANVLTF. Filled out from reference TRBV7-2 and TRBJ2-6, the complete variable domain reads GAGVSQSPSNKVTEKGKDVELRCDPISGHTALYWYRQSLGQGLEFLIYFQGNSAPDKSGLPSDRFSAERTGGSVSTLTIQRTQQEDSAVYLCASRRESGANVLTFGAGSRLTVL.

Concerning this clonotype: An end of the junction does not agree with germline; a read error may underlie this. The rearrangement links TRBV6-6 to TRBJ2-5, with D tentatively TRBD2 (6 bases). The length of the CDR3 is 15 residues. Germline V gene lookup returns CDR1 MNHNY and CDR2 SVGAGI (reference sequence). The CDR3 coding sequence is TGTGCCAGCAGTTATAAATATGAGGCGGCTGGACTAAAGTTCTTC. Translating it yields CASSYKYEAAGLKFF.

The chain couples TRBV7-3 to TRBJ2-5; 10 bases are a match to TRBD2. The last part of the DNA fits TRBJ2-1 better; the J call may be wrong. Per the germline V gene, CDR1 is SGHTA and CDR2 is FQGTGA. The CDR3 covers 14 residues. Written as DNA, the CDR3 is TGTGCCAGCAGCAATGGACTAGCGGCCGATGAGCAGTTCTTC. It is translated as CASSNGLAADEQFF.

The chain couples TRBV4-3 to TRBJ1-2; D perhaps matches TRBD1 (5 bases). Germline loops: CDR1 LGHNA, CDR2 YSLEER. V was trimmed by 2 bases and J by 4 bases, leaving 17 bases between them. The CDR3 is made up of 16 amino acids. The DNA of the CDR3 is TGCGCCAGCAGCCAAAATCGGCATCAGGGCGGCTATGGCTACACCTTC. It specifies CASSQNRHQGGYGYTF.

The chain is built from TRBV7-9 and TRBJ1-1, with D possibly being TRBD1 (5 bases). Germline assignment: CDR1 SEHNR and CDR2 FQNEAQ (reference sequence). V was clipped by 5 bases and J by 5 bases, with 15 bases between them. CDR3 length equals 14 residues. The CDR3 coding sequence is TGTGCCAGCAGCCCACAGACAGTGGGGACTGAAGCTTTCTTT. It is translated as CASSPQTVGTEAFF.

The V gene is TRBV12-3 or TRBV12-4, the J gene TRBJ1-5, with D tentatively TRBD1 (6 bases). The CDR3 contains 14 residues. With 3 bases removed from V and 6 bases from J, the gap between germline ends came to 12 bases. In DNA form, the CDR3 reads TGTGCCAGCAGTTTGTTGGGGGCGAGTCAGCCCCAGCATTTT. This encodes CASSLLGASQPQHF.

This clonotype was counted only a few times. The chain joins TRBV5-5 to TRBJ2-5, with no clear D. Matching the DNA end better, TRBJ2-1 makes the J call doubtful. Germline values: CDR1 SGHKS, CDR2 YYEKEE (reference sequence). There are 11 residues in the CDR3. CDR3 sequence (DNA): TGTGCCAGCAGCTTGGTGTTTGAGCAGTTCTTC. It is translated as CASSLVFEQFF.

The chain uses TRBV29-1 and TRBJ1-5; D remains unclear. Germline V gives CDR1 SQVTM, CDR2 ANQGSEA. With 8 bases removed from V and 5 bases from J, the gap between germline ends came to 13 bases. This CDR3 is 12 amino acids long. Here the CDR3 DNA reads TGCAGCACATCAGACGGATATCAGCCCCAGCATTTT. Amino acid sequence: CSTSDGYQPQHF.

This clonotype occurred a few times. This sequence joins TRBV12-3 or TRBV12-4 and TRBJ2-3; the match to TRBD2 covers 9 bases. CDR3 length: 16 residues. The ends lost 7 bases at V and 6 bases at J; junction bases unmatched: 14. The CDR3 is CASTPRGGRAWDTQYF. Here the CDR3 DNA reads TGTGCCAGCACTCCTCGGGGCGGGAGGGCCTGGGATACGCAGTATTTT.

This clonotype was counted a few times. The chain recombines TRBV13 with TRBJ2-3; D perhaps matches TRBD2 (6 bases). The length of the CDR3 is 13 residues. Trimming took off 5 bases at V and 4 bases at J, with 10 bases between the two ends. CDR1 and CDR2 (germline): PRHDT, FYEKMQ (reference sequence). CDR3 sequence reads: CASSTGLSDTQYF. The CDR3 coding sequence is TGTGCCAGCAGCACGGGACTTTCAGATACGCAGTATTTT. Supplemented by reference TRBV13 and TRBJ2-3, the full variable domain reads AAGVIQSPRHLIKEKRETATLKCYPIPRHDTVYWYQQGPGQDPQFLISFYEKMQSDKGSIPDRFSAQQFSDYHSELNMSSLELGDSALYFCASSTGLSDTQYFGPGTRLTVL.